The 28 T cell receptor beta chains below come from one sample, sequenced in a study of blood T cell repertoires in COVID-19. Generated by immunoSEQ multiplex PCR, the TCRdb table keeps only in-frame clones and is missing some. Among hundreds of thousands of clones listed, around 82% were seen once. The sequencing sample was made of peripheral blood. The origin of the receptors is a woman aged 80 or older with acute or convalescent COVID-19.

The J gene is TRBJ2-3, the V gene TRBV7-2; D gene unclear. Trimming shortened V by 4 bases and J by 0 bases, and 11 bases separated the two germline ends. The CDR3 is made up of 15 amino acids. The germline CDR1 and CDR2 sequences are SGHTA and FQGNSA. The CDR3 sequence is CASSSPTTSTDTQYF. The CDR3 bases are TGTGCCAGCAGCTCCCCGACAACTAGCACAGATACGCAGTATTTT. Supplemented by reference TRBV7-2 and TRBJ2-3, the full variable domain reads GAGVSQSPSNKVTEKGKDVELRCDPISGHTALYWYRQSLGQGLEFLIYFQGNSAPDKSGLPSDRFSAERTGGSVSTLTIQRTQQEDSAVYLCASSSPTTSTDTQYFGPGTRLTVL.

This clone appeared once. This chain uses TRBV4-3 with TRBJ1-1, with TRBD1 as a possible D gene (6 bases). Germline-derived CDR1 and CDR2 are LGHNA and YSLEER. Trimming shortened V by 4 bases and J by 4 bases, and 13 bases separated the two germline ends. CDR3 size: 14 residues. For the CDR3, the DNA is TGCGCCAGCAGCCGGGCGAGGGGGTTCACTGAAGCTTTCTTT. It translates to CASSRARGFTEAFF.

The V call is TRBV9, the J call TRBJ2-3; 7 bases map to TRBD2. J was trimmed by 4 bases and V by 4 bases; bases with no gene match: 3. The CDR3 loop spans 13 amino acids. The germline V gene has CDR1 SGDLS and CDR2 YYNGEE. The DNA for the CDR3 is TGTGCCAGCAGCCCAACTAGCGCAGATACGCAGTATTTT. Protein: CASSPTSADTQYF.

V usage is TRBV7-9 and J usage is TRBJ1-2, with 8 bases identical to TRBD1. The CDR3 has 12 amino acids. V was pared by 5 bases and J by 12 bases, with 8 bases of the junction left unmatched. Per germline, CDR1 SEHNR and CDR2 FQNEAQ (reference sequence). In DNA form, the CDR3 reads TGTGCCAGCAGCGCCTTGACAGGGGACGACACCTTC. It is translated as CASSALTGDDTF. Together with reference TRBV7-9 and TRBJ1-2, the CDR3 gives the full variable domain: DTGVSQNPRHKITKRGQNVTFRCDPISEHNRLYWYRQTLGQGPEFLTYFQNEAQLEKSRLLSDRFSAERPKGSFSTLEIQRTEQGDSAMYLCASSALTGDDTFGSGTRLTVV.

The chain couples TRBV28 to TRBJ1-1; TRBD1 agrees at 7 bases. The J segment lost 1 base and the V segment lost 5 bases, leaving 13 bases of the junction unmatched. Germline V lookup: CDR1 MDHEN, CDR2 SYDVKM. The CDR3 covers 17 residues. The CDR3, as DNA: TGTGCCAGCAGTCCCCCGAGGGGGCGTCTCACGAACACTGAAGCTTTCTTT. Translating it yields CASSPPRGRLTNTEAFF.

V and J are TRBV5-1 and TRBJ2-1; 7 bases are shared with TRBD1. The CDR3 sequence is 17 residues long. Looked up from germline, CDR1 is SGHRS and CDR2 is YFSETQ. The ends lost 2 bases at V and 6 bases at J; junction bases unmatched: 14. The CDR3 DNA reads TGCGCCAGCAGCTTCATACGGACAGGTACGTGGACCAATGAGCAGTTCTTC. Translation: CASSFIRTGTWTNEQFF.

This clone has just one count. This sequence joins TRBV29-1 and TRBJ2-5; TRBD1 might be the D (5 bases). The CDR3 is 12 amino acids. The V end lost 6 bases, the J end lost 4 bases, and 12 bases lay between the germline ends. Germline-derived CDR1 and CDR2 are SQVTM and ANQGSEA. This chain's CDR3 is CSVGRESETQYF. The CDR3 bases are TGCAGCGTCGGCAGGGAATCAGAGACCCAGTACTTC.

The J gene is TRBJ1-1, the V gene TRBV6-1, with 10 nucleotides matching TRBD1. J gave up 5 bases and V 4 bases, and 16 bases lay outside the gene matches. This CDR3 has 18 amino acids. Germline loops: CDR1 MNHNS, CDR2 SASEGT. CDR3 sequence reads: CASSAQPGQGKVGTEAFF. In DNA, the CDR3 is TGTGCCAGCAGTGCGCAGCCGGGACAGGGGAAGGTCGGGACTGAAGCTTTCTTT.

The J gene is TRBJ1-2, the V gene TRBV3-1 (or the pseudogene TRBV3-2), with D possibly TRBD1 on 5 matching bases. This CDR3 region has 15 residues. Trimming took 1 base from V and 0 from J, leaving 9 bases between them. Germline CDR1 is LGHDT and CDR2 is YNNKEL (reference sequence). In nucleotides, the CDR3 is TGTGCCAGCAGCCAAGTGGGCAGGGCTAACTATGGCTACACCTTC. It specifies CASSQVGRANYGYTF.

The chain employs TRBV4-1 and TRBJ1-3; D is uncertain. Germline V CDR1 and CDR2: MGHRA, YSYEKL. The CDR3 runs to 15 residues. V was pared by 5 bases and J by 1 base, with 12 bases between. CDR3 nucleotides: TGCGCCAGCAGCATCTTTGTGAGGTCTGGAAACACCATATATTTT. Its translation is CASSIFVRSGNTIYF.

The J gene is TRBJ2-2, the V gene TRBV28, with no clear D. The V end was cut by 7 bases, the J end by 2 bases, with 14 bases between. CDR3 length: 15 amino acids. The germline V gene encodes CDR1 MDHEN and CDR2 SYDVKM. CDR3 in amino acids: CASNPGQINTGELFF. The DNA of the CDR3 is TGTGCCAGCAACCCGGGTCAGATTAACACCGGGGAGCTGTTTTTT.

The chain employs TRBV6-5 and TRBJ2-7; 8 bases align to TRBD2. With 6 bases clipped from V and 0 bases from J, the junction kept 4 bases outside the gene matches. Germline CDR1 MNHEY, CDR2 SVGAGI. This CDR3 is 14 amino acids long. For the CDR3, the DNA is TGTGCCAGCAGGGGCGGGGGGAGCTCCTACGAGCAGTACTTC. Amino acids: CASRGGGSSYEQYF.

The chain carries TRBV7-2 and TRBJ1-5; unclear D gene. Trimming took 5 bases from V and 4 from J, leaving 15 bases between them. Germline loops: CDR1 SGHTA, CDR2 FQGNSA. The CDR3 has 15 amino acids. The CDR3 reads CASSREFSTNQPQHF. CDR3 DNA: TGTGCCAGCAGCCGGGAGTTTTCTACAAATCAGCCCCAGCATTTT.

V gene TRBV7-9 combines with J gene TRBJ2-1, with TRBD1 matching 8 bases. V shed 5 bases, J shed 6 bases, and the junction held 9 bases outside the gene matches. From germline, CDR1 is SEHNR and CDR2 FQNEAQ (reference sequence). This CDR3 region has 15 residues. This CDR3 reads CASSGWGTGSNEQFF. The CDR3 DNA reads TGTGCCAGCAGCGGGTGGGGGACAGGTAGCAATGAGCAGTTCTTC. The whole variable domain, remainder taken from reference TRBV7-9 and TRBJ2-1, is DTGVSQNPRHKITKRGQNVTFRCDPISEHNRLYWYRQTLGQGPEFLTYFQNEAQLEKSRLLSDRFSAERPKGSFSTLEIQRTEQGDSAMYLCASSGWGTGSNEQFFGPGTRLTVL.

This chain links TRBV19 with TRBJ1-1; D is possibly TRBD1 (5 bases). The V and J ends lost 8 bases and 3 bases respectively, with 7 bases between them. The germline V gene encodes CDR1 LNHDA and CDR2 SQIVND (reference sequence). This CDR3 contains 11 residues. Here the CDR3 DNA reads TGTGCCAGTCAGGGTTACACTGAAGCTTTCTTT. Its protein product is CASQGYTEAFF.

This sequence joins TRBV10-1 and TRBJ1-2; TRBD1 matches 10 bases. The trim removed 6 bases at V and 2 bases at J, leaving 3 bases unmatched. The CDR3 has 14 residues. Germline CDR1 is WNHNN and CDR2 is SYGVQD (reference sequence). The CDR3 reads CASRGTGANYGYTF. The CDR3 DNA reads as TGCGCCAGCAGAGGGACAGGGGCCAACTATGGCTACACCTTC.

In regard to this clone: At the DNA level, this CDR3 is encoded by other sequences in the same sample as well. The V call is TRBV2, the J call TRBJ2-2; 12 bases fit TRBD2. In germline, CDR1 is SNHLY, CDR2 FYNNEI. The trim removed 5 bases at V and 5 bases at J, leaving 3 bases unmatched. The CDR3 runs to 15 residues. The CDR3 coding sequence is TGTGCCAGCAGTTTACTAGCGGGGGGAACCGGGGAGCTGTTTTTT. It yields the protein CASSLLAGGTGELFF.

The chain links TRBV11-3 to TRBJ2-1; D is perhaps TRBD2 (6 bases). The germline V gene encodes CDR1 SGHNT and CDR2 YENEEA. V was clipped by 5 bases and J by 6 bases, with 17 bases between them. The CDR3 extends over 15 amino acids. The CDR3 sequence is CASSPGDAFGNEQFF. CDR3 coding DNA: TGTGCCAGCAGCCCGGGGGATGCCTTTGGCAATGAGCAGTTCTTC.

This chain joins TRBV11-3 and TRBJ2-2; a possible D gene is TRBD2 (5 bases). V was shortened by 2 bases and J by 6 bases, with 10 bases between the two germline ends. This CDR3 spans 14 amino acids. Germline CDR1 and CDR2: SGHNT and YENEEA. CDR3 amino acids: CASSLYGVSGELFF. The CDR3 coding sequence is TGTGCCAGCAGCTTATACGGGGTCTCCGGGGAGCTGTTTTTT. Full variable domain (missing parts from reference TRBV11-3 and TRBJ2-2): EAGVVQSPRYKIIEKKQPVAFWCNPISGHNTLYWYLQNLGQGPELLIRYENEEAVDDSQLPKDRFSAERLKGVDSTLKIQPAELGDSAVYLCASSLYGVSGELFFGEGSRLTVL.

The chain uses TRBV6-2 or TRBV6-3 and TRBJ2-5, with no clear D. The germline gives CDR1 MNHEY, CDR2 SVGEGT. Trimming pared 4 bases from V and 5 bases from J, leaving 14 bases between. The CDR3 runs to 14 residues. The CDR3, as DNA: TGTGCCAGCAGTTGGGCAACCGCCAGGGAGACCCAGTACTTC. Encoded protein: CASSWATARETQYF.

CDR3 nucleotides: TGTGCCAGCAGTTACGGACGGGGGGTGGAGCAGTTCTTC. This translates into CASSYGRGVEQFF. The chain combines TRBV6-6 with TRBJ2-1; 7 bases line up with TRBD2. With V trimmed by 2 bases and J by 10 bases, 5 bases remained unmatched. CDR1 MNHNY and CDR2 SVGAGI come from the germline V gene (reference sequence). CDR3 length: 13 residues.

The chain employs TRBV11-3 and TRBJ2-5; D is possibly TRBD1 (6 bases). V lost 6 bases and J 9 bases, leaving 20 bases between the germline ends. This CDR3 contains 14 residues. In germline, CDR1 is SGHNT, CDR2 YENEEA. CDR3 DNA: TGTGCCAGCAGGCTCAGGGGTTCCTCAATGGCCCAGTACTTC. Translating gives CASRLRGSSMAQYF.

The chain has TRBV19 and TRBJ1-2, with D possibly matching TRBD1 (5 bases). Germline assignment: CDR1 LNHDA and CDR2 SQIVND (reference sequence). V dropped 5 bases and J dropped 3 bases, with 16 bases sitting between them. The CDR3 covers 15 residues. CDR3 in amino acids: CASSPGAGMDYGYTF. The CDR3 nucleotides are TGTGCCAGTAGTCCGGGCGCAGGGATGGACTATGGCTACACCTTC.

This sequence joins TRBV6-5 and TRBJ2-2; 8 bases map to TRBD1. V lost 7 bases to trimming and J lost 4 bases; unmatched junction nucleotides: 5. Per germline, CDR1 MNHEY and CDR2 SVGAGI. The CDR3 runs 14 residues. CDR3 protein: CASTEDRATGELFF. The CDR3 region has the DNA TGTGCCAGCACGGAGGACAGGGCCACCGGGGAGCTGTTTTTT.

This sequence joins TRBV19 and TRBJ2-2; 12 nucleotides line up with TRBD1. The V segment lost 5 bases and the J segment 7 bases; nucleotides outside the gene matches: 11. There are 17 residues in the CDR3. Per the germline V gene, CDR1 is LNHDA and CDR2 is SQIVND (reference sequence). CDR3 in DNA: TGTGCCAGTAGTGACCGTACCGGGACAGGGGGCATCGGGGAGCTGTTTTTT. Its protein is CASSDRTGTGGIGELFF.

The CDR3 DNA sequence: TGTGCCAGCAGCTTCGCCGGGACTAGCGGGGGTCGGGGGAAAGAGACCCAGTACTTC. Its translation is CASSFAGTSGGRGKETQYF. The chain has TRBV11-2 and TRBJ2-5; 14 bases are a match to TRBD2. V gave up 3 bases and J gave up 3 bases; unmatched junction bases: 12. This CDR3 spans 19 amino acids. The V gene's germline CDR1 is SGHAT and CDR2 FQNNGV.

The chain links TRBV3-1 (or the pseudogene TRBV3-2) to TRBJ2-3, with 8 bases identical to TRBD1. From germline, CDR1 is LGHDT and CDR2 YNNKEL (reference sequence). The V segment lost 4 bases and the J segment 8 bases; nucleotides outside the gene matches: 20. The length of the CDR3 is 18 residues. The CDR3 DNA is TGTGCCAGCAGCCTCCTCCCAGGGGGCGGGGCCCCCCCCGTTACGCAGTATTTT. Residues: CASSLLPGGGAPPVTQYF.

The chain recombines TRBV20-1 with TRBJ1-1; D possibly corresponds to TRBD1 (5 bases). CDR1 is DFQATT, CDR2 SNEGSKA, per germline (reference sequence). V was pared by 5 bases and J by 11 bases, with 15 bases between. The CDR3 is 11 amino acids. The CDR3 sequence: CSAPTPGSAFF. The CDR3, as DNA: TGCAGTGCTCCAACCCCAGGGTCGGCTTTCTTT.